These 22 T cell receptor beta chains originate from one sample sequenced in a study of B cell selection in AIRE deficiency. The regulatory T cell sort gate was CD4+CD25hiCD127low/negative. Measured with immunoSEQ multiplex PCR; TCRdb has only the in-frame clones, and not every one. This table holds about 22,000 clones, approximately 94% found once. Sequencing was performed on Tregs sorted from PBMCs. These receptors were taken from a human donor with AIRE deficiency.

The gene calls are TRBV5-1 and TRBJ2-7; tentatively, D is TRBD2 (5 bases). V lost 7 bases to trimming and J lost 3 bases, with 14 bases between them. Germline CDR1 SGHRS, CDR2 YFSETQ. The length of the CDR3 is 13 residues. In DNA form, the CDR3 reads TGCGCCAGCGCGACCTCCGGGGACTACGAGCAGTACTTC. It yields the protein CASATSGDYEQYF.

This clone was detected once. V gene TRBV11-3 combines with J gene TRBJ2-7; perhaps TRBD2 as D (6 bases). Germline CDR1 reads SGHNT; CDR2 reads YENEEA. V dropped 1 base and J dropped 0 bases, with 10 bases sitting between them. CDR3 length: 15 amino acids. The CDR3 DNA sequence: TGTGCCAGCAGCTTAGCTGGGGGGATCTCCTACGAGCAGTACTTC. Amino acids: CASSLAGGISYEQYF.

Here the CDR3 reads CASSEQDRGGYTF. The DNA of the CDR3 is TGTGCCAGCAGTGAACAGGACAGGGGAGGCTACACCTTC. V usage is TRBV2 and J usage is TRBJ1-2; 9 bases fit TRBD1. This CDR3 comprises 13 residues. The V gene's germline CDR1 is SNHLY and CDR2 FYNNEI. V lost 2 bases and J lost 8; bases outside the gene matches: 3.

The genes are TRBV5-4 and TRBJ1-1, with D unresolved. The V gene lost 5 bases and the J gene lost 1 base, with 21 bases spanning the gap. CDR3 size: 17 residues. Germline CDR1 is SGHNT and CDR2 is YYREEE (reference sequence). The CDR3 sequence is CASRVGSGIGWNTEAFF. CDR3 DNA: TGTGCCAGCAGGGTTGGGTCCGGGATTGGATGGAACACTGAAGCTTTCTTT.

The V gene is TRBV29-1, the J gene TRBJ1-3, with no clear D. Looked up from germline, CDR1 is SQVTM and CDR2 is ANQGSEA. CDR3 length equals 13 residues. Trimming took off 6 bases at V and 2 bases at J, with 11 bases between the two ends. This chain's CDR3 is CSVAGFTGNTIYF. The CDR3 DNA sequence: TGCAGCGTAGCGGGATTCACTGGAAACACCATATATTTT.

The CDR3 sequence: CASSPMGPRNTGELFF. CDR3 bases: TGTGCCAGCAGCCCAATGGGACCCAGGAACACCGGGGAGCTGTTTTTT. The V gene is TRBV7-3, the J gene TRBJ2-2, with D perhaps assigned TRBD1 or TRBD2 (5 bases each). The CDR3 is made up of 16 amino acids. Germline loops: CDR1 SGHTA, CDR2 FQGTGA. V lost 5 bases and J lost 1, with 14 bases in between.

The chain has TRBV6-5 and TRBJ2-3; D perhaps matches TRBD1 (6 bases). This CDR3 region has 14 residues. CDR1 is MNHEY, CDR2 SVGAGI, per germline. V lost 6 bases, J lost 9 bases, and 19 bases lay in between. The CDR3 sequence: CASSITGTRQTQYF. The CDR3 nucleotides are TGTGCCAGCAGCATTACAGGGACAAGGCAGACGCAGTATTTT.

V gene TRBV11-1 combines with J gene TRBJ2-5; D is unresolved. With 4 bases removed from V and 4 bases from J, the gap between germline ends came to 13 bases. Germline V gives CDR1 SGHAT, CDR2 FQDESV (reference sequence). The CDR3 is made up of 14 amino acids. As DNA, the CDR3 is TGTGCCAGCAGCTCTCAGGTCTTAGGAGAGACCCAGTACTTC. Amino acids: CASSSQVLGETQYF.

The rearrangement uses TRBV7-2 and TRBJ2-3; tentatively, D is TRBD2 (5 bases). This CDR3 has 12 residues. V was clipped by 1 base and J by 8 bases, with 7 bases between them. Germline CDR1 SGHTA, CDR2 FQGNSA. CDR3 bases: TGTGCCAGCAGCTTAGGCGAGGGTACGCAGTATTTT. As protein: CASSLGEGTQYF.

The chain recombines TRBV5-4 with TRBJ2-3; D remains unclear. Trimming removed 4 bases from V and 0 bases from J, with 9 bases in between. CDR1 is SGHNT and CDR2 is YYREEE in the germline V gene (reference sequence). The CDR3 totals 14 residues. The CDR3 loop is CASSQDGSTDTQYF. DNA of the CDR3: TGTGCCAGCAGCCAGGACGGCAGCACAGATACGCAGTATTTT.

The chain links TRBV5-5 to TRBJ2-1; the D is unclear. This CDR3 is built from 13 residues. From germline, CDR1 is SGHKS and CDR2 YYEKEE (reference sequence). V lost 0 bases to trimming and J lost 2 bases, with 3 bases between them. The CDR3 coding sequence is TGTGCCAGCAGCTTGGACCCCTACAATGAGCAGTTCTTC. Amino acids: CASSLDPYNEQFF.

This clone showed up just once. The chain carries TRBV5-1 and TRBJ1-2; D gene uncertain. V was clipped by 4 bases and J by 5 bases, with 9 bases between them. This CDR3 contains 12 residues. From germline, CDR1 is SGHRS and CDR2 YFSETQ. CDR3 loop: CASSLTQYGYTF. As DNA, the CDR3 is TGCGCCAGCAGCCTAACACAGTATGGCTACACCTTC. Based on the CDR3 plus reference TRBV5-1 and TRBJ1-2, the full variable domain is KAGVTQTPRYLIKTRGQQVTLSCSPISGHRSVSWYQQTPGQGLQFLFEYFSETQRNKGNFPGRFSGRQFSNSRSEMNVSTLELGDSALYLCASSLTQYGYTFGSGTRLTVV.

The chain has TRBV6-1 and TRBJ2-7, with 9 bases fitting TRBD2. The CDR3 has 18 residues. Germline CDR1 is MNHNS and CDR2 is SASEGT. The ends lost 1 base at V and 1 base at J; junction bases unmatched: 11. The CDR3 loop is CASSEGFHKREVSYEQYF. Here the CDR3 DNA reads TGTGCCAGCAGTGAAGGTTTTCATAAGCGGGAGGTTTCCTACGAGCAGTACTTC.

V is TRBV13 and J is TRBJ2-3; 12 bases are shared with TRBD2. The V gene end was trimmed by 4 bases and the J gene end by 12 bases; junction bases not matched to a gene: 14. Germline CDR1 PRHDT, CDR2 FYEKMQ (reference sequence). This CDR3 is 16 amino acids long. The CDR3 region is CASSSGLTSGRFPQYF. Here the CDR3 DNA reads TGTGCCAGCAGCTCCGGCCTTACTAGCGGGAGGTTTCCCCAGTATTTT.

This clone was recorded once. The chain uses TRBV11-2 and TRBJ2-4; TRBD2 matches 16 bases. The CDR3 spans 16 residues. V dropped 5 bases and J dropped 5; count of bases not matched to a gene: 3. Germline CDR1 and CDR2: SGHAT and FQNNGV. This chain's CDR3 is CASSLGLAGGENIQYF. The CDR3 DNA reads TGTGCCAGCAGCCTGGGACTAGCGGGAGGGGAAAACATTCAGTACTTC.

This chain links TRBV7-2 with TRBJ2-7; no firm D call. This CDR3 comprises 15 residues. Per the germline V gene, CDR1 is SGHTA and CDR2 is FQGNSA. The V and J ends lost 1 base and 2 bases respectively, with 12 bases between them. The CDR3 spells CASSLGVAIAYEQYF. The CDR3 nucleotides read TGTGCCAGCAGCTTAGGGGTCGCAATAGCCTACGAGCAGTACTTC.

The chain uses TRBV6-1 and TRBJ1-2; tentatively, D is TRBD1 (6 bases). The length of the CDR3 is 14 residues. Germline loops: CDR1 MNHNS, CDR2 SASEGT. V lost 2 bases to trimming and J lost 3 bases, with 10 bases between them. The CDR3 loop reads CASSEYRADYGYTF. CDR3 coding DNA: TGTGCCAGCAGTGAATACAGGGCAGACTATGGCTACACCTTC.

This sequence joins TRBV4-2 and TRBJ2-7; D may be TRBD2 (6 bases). Germline-derived CDR1 and CDR2 are LGHNA and YNFKEQ. The V end was cut by 4 bases, the J end by 7 bases, with 20 bases between. This CDR3 spans 15 amino acids. CDR3 coding DNA: TGTGCCAGCAGCCCGCCGGGGCGCGCTGCGGGGGAGCAGTACTTC. Translated: CASSPPGRAAGEQYF.

The chain employs TRBV30 and TRBJ1-1, with 7 bases that match TRBD1. The CDR3 sequence is 18 residues long. The germline V gene has CDR1 GTSNPN and CDR2 SVGIG (reference sequence). Trimming cost V 3 bases and J 0 bases; bases outside gene matches: 16. For the CDR3, the DNA is TGTGCCTGGAGAGCAGAACAGGGGTTGTGGGCCATGAACACTGAAGCTTTCTTT. Amino acids: CAWRAEQGLWAMNTEAFF.

The chain has TRBV28 and TRBJ2-3; no firm D call. Germline assignment: CDR1 MDHEN and CDR2 SYDVKM. Trimming left V 6 bases short and J 5 bases short, with 9 bases between. CDR3 length equals 12 residues. This chain's CDR3 is CASRYLRDTQYF. The CDR3 coding sequence is TGTGCCAGCAGATACTTAAGAGATACGCAGTATTTT.

V and J are TRBV7-2 and TRBJ2-7, with TRBD1 identical over 9 bases. Looked up from germline, CDR1 is SGHTA and CDR2 is FQGNSA. The CDR3 spans 15 residues. Losses at the gene ends were 5 bases for V and 3 bases for J; bases not matched to a gene: 8. CDR3 sequence reads: CASSLQPGQGYEQYF. In DNA, the CDR3 is TGTGCCAGCAGCCTACAACCGGGACAGGGCTACGAGCAGTACTTC.

The rearrangement links TRBV9 to TRBJ2-7; no definite D call. The CDR3 runs 14 residues. V gave up 4 bases and J gave up 4 bases, with 15 bases separating them. Germline-derived CDR1 and CDR2 are SGDLS and YYNGEE. The CDR3: CASSPIGRFYEQYF. CDR3 DNA sequence: TGTGCCAGCAGCCCCATAGGGCGGTTTTACGAGCAGTACTTC.